This T cell receptor (beta chain) is drawn from a study of OX40 agonist ivuxolimab in advanced cancers. This table comes from immunoSEQ multiplex PCR, and its TCRdb copy is limited to in-frame clones, with some not included. The table has some 31,000 clones, over 60% seen once. V was cut by 6 bases and J by 1 base, with 12 bases left in between. The CDR3 totals 14 residues. Germline CDR1 is MNHNS and CDR2 is SASEGT. Study-level findings and limits: Relative to CD4+, CD8+ T cells held more expanded clones on average.

As to this clone: Antigen specificity is unknown.

This specimen consisted of CD4+ or CD8+ T cells sorted from blood, obtained in a trial of the OX40 agonist ivuxolimab. V usage is TRBV6-1 and J usage is TRBJ1-1, with a tentative D call TRBD1 (6 bases). The receptor was derived from an adult with an advanced solid tumor such as melanoma, head and neck, liver or kidney cancer. The CDR3 bases are TGTGCCAGCAGGGCGGGCAGGGGGAACACTGAAGCTTTCTTT. It specifies CASRAGRGNTEAFF.